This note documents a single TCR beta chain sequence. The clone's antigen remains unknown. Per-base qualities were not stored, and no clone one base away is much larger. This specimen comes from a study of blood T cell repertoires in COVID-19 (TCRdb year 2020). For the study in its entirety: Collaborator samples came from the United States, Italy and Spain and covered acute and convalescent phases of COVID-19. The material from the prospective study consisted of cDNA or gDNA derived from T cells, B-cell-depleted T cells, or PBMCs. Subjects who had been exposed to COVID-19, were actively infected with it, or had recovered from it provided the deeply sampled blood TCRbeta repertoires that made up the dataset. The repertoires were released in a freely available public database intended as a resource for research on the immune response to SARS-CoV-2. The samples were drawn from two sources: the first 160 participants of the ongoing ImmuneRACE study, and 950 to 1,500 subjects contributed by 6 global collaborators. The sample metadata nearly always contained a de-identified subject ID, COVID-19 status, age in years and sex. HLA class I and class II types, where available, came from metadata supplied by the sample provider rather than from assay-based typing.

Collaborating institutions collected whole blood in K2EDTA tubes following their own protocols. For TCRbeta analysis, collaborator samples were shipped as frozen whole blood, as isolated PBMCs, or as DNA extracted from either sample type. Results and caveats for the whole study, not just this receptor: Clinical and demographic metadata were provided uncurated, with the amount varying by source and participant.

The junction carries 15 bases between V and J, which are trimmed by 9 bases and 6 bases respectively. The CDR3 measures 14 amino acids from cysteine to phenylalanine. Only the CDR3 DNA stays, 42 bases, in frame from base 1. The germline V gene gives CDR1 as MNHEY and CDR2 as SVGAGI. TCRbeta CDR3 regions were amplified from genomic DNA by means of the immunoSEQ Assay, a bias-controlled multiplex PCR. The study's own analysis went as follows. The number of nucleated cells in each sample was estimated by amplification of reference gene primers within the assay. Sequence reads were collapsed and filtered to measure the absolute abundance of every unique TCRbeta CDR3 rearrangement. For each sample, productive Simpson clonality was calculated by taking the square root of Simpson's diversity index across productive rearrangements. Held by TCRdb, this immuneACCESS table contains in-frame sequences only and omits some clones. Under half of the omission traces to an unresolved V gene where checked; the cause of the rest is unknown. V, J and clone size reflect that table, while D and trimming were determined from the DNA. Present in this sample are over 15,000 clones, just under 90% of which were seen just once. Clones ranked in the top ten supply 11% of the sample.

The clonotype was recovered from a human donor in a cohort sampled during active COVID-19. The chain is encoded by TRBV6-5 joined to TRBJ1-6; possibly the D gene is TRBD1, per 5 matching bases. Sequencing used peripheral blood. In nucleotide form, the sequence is TGTGCCAGTCACCGCAGGGACTCTAATTCACCCCTCCACTTT. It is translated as CASHRRDSNSPLHF.